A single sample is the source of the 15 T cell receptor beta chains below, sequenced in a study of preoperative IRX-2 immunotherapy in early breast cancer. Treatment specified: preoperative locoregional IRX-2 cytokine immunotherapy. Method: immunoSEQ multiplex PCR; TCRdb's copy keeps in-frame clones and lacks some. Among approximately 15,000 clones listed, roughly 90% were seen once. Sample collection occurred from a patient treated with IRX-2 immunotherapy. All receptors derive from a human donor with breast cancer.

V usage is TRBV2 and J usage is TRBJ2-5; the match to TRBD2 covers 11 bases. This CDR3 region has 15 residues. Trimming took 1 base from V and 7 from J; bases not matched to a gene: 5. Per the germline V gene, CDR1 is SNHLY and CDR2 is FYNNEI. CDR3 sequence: CASSEVAGGHGTQYF. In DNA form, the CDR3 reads TGTGCCAGCAGTGAAGTAGCGGGGGGGCATGGGACCCAGTACTTC.

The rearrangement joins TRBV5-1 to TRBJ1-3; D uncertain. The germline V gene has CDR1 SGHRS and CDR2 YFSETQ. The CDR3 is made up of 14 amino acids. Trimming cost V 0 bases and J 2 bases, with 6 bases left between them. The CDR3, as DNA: TGCGCCAGCAGCTTGGGTGGGACTGGAAACACCATATATTTT. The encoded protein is CASSLGGTGNTIYF.

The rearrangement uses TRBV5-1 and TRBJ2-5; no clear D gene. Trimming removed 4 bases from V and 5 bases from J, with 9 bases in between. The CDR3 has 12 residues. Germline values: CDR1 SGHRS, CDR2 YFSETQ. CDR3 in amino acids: CASSRLGETQYF. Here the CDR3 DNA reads TGCGCCAGCAGCCGGCTAGGGGAGACCCAGTACTTC.

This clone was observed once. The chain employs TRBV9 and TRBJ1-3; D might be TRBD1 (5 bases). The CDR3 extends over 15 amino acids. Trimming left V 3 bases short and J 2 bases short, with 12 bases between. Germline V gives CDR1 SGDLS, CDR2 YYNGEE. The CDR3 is CASSAGTVAGNTIYF. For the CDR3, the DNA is TGTGCCAGCAGCGCAGGGACCGTGGCTGGAAACACCATATATTTT.

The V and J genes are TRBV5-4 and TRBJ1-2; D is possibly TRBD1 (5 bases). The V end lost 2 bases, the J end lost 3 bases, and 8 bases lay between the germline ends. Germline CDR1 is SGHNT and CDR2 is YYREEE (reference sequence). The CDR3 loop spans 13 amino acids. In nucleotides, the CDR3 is TGTGCCAGCAGCTTCGACAGCCACTATGGCTACACCTTC. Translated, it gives CASSFDSHYGYTF.

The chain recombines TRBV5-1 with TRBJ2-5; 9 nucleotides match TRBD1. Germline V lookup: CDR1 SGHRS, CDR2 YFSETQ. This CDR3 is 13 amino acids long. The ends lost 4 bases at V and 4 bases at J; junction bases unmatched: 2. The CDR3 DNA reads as TGCGCCAGCAGCCCGGACAGGGGAGAGACCCAGTACTTC. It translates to CASSPDRGETQYF. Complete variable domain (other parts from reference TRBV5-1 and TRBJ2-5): KAGVTQTPRYLIKTRGQQVTLSCSPISGHRSVSWYQQTPGQGLQFLFEYFSETQRNKGNFPGRFSGRQFSNSRSEMNVSTLELGDSALYLCASSPDRGETQYFGPGTRLLVL.

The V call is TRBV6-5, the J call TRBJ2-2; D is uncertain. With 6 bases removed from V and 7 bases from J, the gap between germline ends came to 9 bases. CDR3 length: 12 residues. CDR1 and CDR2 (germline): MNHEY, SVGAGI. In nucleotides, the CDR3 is TGTGCCAGCAGCAGTTTCAGCGGGGAGCTGTTTTTT. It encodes CASSSFSGELFF.

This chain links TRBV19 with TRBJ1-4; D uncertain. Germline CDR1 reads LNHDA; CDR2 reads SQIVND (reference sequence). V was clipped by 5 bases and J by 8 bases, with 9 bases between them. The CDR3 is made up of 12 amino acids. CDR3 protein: CASSLTGEKLFF. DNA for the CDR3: TGTGCCAGTAGTCTCACTGGGGAAAAACTGTTTTTT.

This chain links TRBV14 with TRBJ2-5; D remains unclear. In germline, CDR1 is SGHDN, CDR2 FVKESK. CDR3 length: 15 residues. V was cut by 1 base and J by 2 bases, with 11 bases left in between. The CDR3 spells CASSQGLRIQETQYF. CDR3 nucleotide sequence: TGTGCCAGCAGCCAAGGTTTGCGGATACAAGAGACCCAGTACTTC. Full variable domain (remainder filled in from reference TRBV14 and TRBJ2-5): EAGVTQFPSHSVIEKGQTVTLRCDPISGHDNLYWYRRVMGKEIKFLLHFVKESKQDESGMPNNRFLAERTGGTYSTLKVQPAELEDSGVYFCASSQGLRIQETQYFGPGTRLLVL.

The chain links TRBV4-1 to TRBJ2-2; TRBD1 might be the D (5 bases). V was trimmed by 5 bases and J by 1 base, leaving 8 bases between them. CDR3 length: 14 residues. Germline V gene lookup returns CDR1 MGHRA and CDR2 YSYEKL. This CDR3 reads CASSLTGNTGELFF. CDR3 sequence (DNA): TGCGCCAGCAGCTTAACAGGGAACACCGGGGAGCTGTTTTTT.

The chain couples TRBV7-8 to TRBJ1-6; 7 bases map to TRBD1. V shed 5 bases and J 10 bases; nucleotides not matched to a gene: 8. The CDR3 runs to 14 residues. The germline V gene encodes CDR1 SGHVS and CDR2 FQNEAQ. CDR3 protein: CASSPTGEGSPLHF. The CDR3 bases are TGTGCCAGCAGCCCTACAGGGGAGGGCTCACCCCTCCACTTT.

The CDR3 region has the DNA TGTGCCAGCAGTGACGGAGGGGCCGGGACCGGGGCCAACGTCCTGACTTTC. This sequence encodes CASSDGGAGTGANVLTF. This chain uses TRBV6-4 with TRBJ2-6, with a possible D match to TRBD2 (6 bases). The CDR3 runs to 17 residues. V was trimmed by 2 bases and J by 4 bases, leaving 15 bases between them. CDR1 is MRHNA, CDR2 SNTAGT, per germline.

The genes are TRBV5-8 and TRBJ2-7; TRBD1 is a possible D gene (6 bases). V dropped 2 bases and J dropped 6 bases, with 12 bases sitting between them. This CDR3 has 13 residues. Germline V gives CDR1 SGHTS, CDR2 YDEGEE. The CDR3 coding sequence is TGTGCCAGCAGCTTACAGGGTTTGGTCGAGCAGTACGTC. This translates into CASSLQGLVEQYV.

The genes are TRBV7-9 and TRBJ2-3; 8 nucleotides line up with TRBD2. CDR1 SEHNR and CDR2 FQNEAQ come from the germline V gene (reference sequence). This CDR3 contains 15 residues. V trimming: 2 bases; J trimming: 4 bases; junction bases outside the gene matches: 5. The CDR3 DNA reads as TGTGCCAGCAGCTTATCGGGGGGGGCAGCAGATACGCAGTATTTT. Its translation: CASSLSGGAADTQYF.

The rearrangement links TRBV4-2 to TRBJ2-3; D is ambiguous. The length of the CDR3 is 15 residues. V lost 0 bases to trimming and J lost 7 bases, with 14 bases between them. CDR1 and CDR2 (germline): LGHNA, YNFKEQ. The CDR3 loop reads CASSQDLGLVNTQYF. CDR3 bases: TGTGCCAGCAGCCAAGATCTAGGTCTAGTGAATACGCAGTATTTT.